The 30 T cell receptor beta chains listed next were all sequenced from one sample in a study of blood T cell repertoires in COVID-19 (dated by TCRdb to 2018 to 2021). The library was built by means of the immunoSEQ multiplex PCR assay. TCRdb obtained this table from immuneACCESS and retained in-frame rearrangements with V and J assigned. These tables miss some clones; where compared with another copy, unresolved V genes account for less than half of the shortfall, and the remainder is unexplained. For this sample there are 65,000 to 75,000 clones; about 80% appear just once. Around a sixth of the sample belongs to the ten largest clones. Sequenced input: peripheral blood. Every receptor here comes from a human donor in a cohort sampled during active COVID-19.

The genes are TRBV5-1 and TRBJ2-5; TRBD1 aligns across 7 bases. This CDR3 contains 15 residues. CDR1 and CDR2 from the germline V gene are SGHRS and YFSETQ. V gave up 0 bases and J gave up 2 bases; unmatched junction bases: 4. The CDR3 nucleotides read TGCGCCAGCAGCTTGGGGGGACAGCTGCAAGAGACCCAGTACTTC. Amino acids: CASSLGGQLQETQYF.

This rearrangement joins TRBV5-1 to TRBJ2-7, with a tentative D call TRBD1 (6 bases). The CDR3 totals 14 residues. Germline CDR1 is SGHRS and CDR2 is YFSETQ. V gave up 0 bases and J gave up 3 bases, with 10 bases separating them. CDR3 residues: CASSLDIGGYEQYF. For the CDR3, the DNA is TGCGCCAGCAGCTTGGATATAGGGGGCTACGAGCAGTACTTC.

The CDR3 region has the DNA TGTGCCAGCAGTGAGGCCACCGACTACGAGCAGTACTTC. Protein sequence: CASSEATDYEQYF. The chain carries TRBV6-2 or TRBV6-3 and TRBJ2-7; D gene unclear. Trimming cost V 5 bases and J 3 bases, with 11 bases left between them. The germline V gene has CDR1 MNHEY and CDR2 SVGEGT. There are 13 residues in the CDR3.

The CDR3 is CASSLGSDRNSNQPQHF. As DNA, the CDR3 is TGTGCCAGCAGCTTAGGTTCGGACAGGAATAGCAATCAGCCCCAGCATTTT. The chain uses TRBV7-2 and TRBJ1-5, with 7 bases that match TRBD1. J gave up 0 bases and V 1 base, and 6 bases lay outside the gene matches. The CDR3 consists of 17 residues. Germline-derived CDR1 and CDR2 are SGHTA and FQGNSA. The variable domain in full, with the rest retrieved from reference TRBV7-2 and TRBJ1-5, is GAGVSQSPSNKVTEKGKDVELRCDPISGHTALYWYRQSLGQGLEFLIYFQGNSAPDKSGLPSDRFSAERTGGSVSTLTIQRTQQEDSAVYLCASSLGSDRNSNQPQHFGDGTRLSIL.

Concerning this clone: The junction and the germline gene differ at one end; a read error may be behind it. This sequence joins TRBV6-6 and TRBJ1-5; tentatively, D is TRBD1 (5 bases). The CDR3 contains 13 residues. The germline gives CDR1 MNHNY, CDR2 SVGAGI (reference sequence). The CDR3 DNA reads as TGTGCAAGCAAAAATGGGGGGAATCAGCCCCAGCATTTT. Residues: CASKNGGNQPQHF.

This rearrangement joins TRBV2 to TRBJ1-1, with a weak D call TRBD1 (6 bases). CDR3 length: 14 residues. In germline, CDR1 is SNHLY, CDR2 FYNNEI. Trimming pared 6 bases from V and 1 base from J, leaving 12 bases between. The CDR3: CASRPKDRNTEAFF. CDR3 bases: TGTGCCAGCAGACCCAAGGACAGGAACACTGAAGCTTTCTTT. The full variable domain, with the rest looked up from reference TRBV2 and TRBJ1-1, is EPEVTQTPSHQVTQMGQEVILRCVPISNHLYFYWYRQILGQKVEFLVSFYNNEISEKSEIFDDQFSVERPDGSNFTLKIRSTKLEDSAMYFCASRPKDRNTEAFFGQGTRLTVV.

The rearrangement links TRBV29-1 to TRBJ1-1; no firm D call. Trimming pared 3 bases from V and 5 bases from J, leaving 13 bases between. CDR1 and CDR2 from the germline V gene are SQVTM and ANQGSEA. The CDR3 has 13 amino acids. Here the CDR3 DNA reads TGCAGCGTTGACCTCTCTCAGAGGACTGAAGCTTTCTTT. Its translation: CSVDLSQRTEAFF.

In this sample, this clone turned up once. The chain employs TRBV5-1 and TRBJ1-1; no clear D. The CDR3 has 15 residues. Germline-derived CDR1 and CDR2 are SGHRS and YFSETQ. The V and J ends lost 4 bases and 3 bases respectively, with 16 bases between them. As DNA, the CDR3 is TGCGCCAGCAGCCCTTTGGCGGGGTCAGACACTGAAGCTTTCTTT. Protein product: CASSPLAGSDTEAFF.

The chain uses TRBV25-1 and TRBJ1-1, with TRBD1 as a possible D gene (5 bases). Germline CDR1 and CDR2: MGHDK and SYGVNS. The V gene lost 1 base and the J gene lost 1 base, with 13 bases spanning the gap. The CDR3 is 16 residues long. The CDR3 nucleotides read TGTGCCAGCAGTGAATTGGCCCAGGGTAAGAACACTGAAGCTTTCTTT. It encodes CASSELAQGKNTEAFF.

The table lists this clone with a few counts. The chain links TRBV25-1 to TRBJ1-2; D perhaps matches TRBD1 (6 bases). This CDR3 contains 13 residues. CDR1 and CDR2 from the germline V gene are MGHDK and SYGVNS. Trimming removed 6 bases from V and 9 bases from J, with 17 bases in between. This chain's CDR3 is CASSEQGSRRYTF. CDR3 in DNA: TGTGCCAGCAGCGAACAGGGAAGTCGGCGCTACACCTTC.

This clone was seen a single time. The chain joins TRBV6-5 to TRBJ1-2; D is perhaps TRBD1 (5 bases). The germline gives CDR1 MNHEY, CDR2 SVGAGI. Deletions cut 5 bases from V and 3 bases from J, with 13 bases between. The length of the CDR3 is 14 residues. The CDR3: CASSTSGFHYGYTF. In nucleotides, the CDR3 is TGTGCCAGCAGTACTTCAGGGTTTCACTATGGCTACACCTTC.

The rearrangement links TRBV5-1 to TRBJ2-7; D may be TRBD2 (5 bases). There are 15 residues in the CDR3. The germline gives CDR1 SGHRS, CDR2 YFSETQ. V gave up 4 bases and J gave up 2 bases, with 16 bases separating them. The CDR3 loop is CASSPTTGKTYEQYF. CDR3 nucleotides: TGCGCCAGCAGCCCAACAACCGGGAAAACCTACGAGCAGTACTTC.

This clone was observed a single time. The CDR3 DNA reads TGTGCCAGCAGCCCCAGAGGGGTAGCGGGAGGCCGAGGCACCGGGGAGCTGTTTTTT. Protein product: CASSPRGVAGGRGTGELFF. The gene calls are TRBV7-8 and TRBJ2-2, with 10 bases lining up with TRBD2. CDR1 is SGHVS, CDR2 FQNEAQ, per germline. V lost 5 bases, J lost 4 bases, and 16 bases stayed unmatched. The CDR3 is 19 residues long.

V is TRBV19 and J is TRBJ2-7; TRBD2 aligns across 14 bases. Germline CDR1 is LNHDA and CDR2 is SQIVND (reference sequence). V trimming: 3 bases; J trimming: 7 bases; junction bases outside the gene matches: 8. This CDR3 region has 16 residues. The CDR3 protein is CASSMTSGGGDLEQYF. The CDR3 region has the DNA TGTGCCAGTAGTATGACTAGCGGGGGGGGTGATCTGGAGCAGTACTTC.

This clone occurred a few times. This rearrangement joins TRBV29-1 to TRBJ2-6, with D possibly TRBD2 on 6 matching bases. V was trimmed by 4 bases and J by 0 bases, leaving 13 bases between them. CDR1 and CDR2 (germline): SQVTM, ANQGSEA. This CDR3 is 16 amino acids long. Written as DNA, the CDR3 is TGCAGCGTTGCGGCTCGGGGGATCTCTGGGGCCAACGTCCTGACTTTC. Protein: CSVAARGISGANVLTF.

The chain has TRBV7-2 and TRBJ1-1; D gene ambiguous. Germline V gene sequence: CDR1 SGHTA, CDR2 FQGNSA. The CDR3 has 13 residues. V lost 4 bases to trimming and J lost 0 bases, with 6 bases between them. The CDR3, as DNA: TGTGCCAGCAGCTCGCAGATGAACACTGAAGCTTTCTTT. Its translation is CASSSQMNTEAFF.

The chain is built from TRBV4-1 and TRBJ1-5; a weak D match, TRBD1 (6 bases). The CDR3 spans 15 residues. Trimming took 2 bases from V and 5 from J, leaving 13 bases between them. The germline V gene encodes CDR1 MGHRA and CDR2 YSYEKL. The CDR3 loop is CASSQRQGWYQPQHF. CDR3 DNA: TGCGCCAGCAGCCAACGGCAGGGGTGGTATCAGCCCCAGCATTTT.

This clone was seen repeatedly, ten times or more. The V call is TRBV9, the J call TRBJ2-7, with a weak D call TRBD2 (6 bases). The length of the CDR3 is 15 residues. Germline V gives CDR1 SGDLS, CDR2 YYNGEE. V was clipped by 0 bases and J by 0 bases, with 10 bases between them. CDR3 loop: CASSVAIADSYEQYF. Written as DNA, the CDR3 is TGTGCCAGCAGCGTAGCGATAGCGGACTCCTACGAGCAGTACTTC.

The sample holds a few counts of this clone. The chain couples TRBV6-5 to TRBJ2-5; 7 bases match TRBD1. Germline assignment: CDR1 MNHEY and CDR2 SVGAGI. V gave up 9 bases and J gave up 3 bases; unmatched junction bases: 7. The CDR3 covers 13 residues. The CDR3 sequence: CASRDSMKETQYF. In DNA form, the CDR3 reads TGTGCCAGTAGGGACAGCATGAAAGAGACCCAGTACTTC.

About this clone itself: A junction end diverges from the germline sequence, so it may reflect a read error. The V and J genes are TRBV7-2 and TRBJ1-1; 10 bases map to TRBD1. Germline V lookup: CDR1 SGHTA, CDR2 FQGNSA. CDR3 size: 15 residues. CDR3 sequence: CASSLDGTGDTEAFF. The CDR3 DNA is TGTGCCAGCAGTTTAGACGGGACAGGGGATACTGAAGCTTTCTTT.

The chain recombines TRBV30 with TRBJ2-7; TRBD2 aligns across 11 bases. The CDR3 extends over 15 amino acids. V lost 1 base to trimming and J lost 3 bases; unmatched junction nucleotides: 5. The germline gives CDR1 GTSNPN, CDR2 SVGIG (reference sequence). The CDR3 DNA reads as TGTGCCTGGAGTGCAAGGACTAGCGGGTACTACGAGCAGTACTTC. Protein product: CAWSARTSGYYEQYF. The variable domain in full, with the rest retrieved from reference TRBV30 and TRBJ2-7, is SQTIHQWPATLVQPVGSPLSLECTVEGTSNPNLYWYRQAAGRGLQLLFYSVGIGQISSEVPQNLSASRPQDRQFILSSKKLLLSDSGFYLCAWSARTSGYYEQYFGPGTRLTVT.

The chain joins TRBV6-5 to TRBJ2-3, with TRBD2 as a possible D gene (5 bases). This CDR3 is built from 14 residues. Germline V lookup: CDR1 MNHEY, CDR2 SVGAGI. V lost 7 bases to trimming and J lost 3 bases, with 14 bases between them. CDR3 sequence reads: CASKAAAGTDTQYF. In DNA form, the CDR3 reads TGTGCCAGCAAAGCGGCCGCCGGAACAGATACGCAGTATTTT.

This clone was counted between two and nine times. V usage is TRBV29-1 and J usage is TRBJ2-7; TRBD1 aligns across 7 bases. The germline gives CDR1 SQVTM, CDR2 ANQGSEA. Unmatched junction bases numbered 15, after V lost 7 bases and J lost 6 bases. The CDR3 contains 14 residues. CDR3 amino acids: CSGRQGTRVGEQYF. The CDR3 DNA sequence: TGCAGCGGCCGACAGGGAACTAGAGTGGGCGAGCAGTACTTC.

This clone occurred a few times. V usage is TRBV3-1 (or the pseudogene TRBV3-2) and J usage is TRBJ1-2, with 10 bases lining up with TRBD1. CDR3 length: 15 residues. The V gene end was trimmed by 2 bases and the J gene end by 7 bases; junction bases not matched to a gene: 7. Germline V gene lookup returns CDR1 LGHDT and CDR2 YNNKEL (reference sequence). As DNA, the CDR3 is TGTGCCAGCAGCCAATATGGGACAGGGGAGGCTGGCTACACCTTC. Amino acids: CASSQYGTGEAGYTF.

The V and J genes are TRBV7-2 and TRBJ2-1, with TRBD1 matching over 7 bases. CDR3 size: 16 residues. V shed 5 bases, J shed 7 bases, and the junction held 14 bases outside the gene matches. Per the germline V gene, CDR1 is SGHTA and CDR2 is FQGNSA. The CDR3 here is CASSRNRGEPPNEQFF. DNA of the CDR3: TGTGCCAGCAGCCGCAACAGGGGTGAACCTCCAAATGAGCAGTTCTTC.

The CDR3 DNA reads TGCGCCAGCAGTGGTTATACTAGCAATGAGCAGTTCTTC. Protein: CASSGYTSNEQFF. The chain couples TRBV10-1 to TRBJ2-1; D is possibly TRBD2 (5 bases). Trimming removed 4 bases from V and 6 bases from J, with 10 bases in between. Germline values: CDR1 WNHNN, CDR2 SYGVQD (reference sequence). The CDR3 consists of 13 residues.

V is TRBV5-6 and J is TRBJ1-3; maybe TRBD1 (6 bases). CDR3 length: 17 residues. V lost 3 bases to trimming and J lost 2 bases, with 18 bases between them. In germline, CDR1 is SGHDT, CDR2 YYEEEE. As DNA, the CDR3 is TGTGCCAGCAGCTGGGGCCATCTCAGGGGTCCTGGAAACACCATATATTTT. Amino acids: CASSWGHLRGPGNTIYF.

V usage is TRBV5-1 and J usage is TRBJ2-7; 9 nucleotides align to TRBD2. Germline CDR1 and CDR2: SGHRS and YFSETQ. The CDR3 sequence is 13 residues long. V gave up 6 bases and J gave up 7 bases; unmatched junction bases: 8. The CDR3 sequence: CASIVAGVMEQYF. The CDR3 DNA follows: TGCGCCAGCATTGTAGCGGGAGTGATGGAGCAGTACTTC.

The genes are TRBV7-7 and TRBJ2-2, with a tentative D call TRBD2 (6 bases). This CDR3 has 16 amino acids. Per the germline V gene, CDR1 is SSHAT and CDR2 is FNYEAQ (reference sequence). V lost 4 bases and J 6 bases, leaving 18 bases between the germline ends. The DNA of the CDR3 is TGTGCCAGCAGCTCCCCGGGCCGGGGGTCGGCCGGGGAGCTGTTTTTT. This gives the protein CASSSPGRGSAGELFF.

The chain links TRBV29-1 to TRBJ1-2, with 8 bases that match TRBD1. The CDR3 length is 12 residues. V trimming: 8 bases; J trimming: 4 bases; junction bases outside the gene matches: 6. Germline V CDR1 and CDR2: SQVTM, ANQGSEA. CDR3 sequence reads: CSTTGTGYGYTF. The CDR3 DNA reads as TGCAGCACTACCGGGACAGGCTATGGCTACACCTTC. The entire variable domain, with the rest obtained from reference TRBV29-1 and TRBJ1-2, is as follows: SAVISQKPSRDICQRGTSLTIQCQVDSQVTMMFWYRQQPGQSLTLIATANQGSEATYESGFVIDKFPISRPNLTFSTLTVSNMSPEDSSIYLCSTTGTGYGYTFGSGTRLTVV.